The 20 T cell receptor beta chains presented below share a single source sample, sequenced in a study of shared clonotypes between healthy human individuals. Measured with immunoSEQ multiplex PCR; TCRdb has only the in-frame clones, and not every one. The sample carries roughly 1,000,000 clones, about 80% recorded once. The sequencing input was memory CD4+ T cells from PBMCs. The subset was: CD45RA-negative fraction. The receptors shown here come from a man between 18 and 35 years old in good health. Some clones in this sample may be carry-over from other donors' samples.

This clone appeared once. The chain couples TRBV28 to TRBJ2-1, with D possibly TRBD1 on 5 matching bases. V lost 6 bases and J lost 3, with 18 bases in between. The CDR3 runs to 16 residues. Germline CDR1 reads MDHEN; CDR2 reads SYDVKM. The CDR3 DNA is TGTGCCAGCAGCCCTCCCTTCCAGGGATTCTACAATGAGCAGTTCTTC. Its protein product is CASSPPFQGFYNEQFF. The full variable domain, in which reference TRBV28 and TRBJ2-1 provide the parts outside the CDR3, is DVKVTQSSRYLVKRTGEKVFLECVQDMDHENMFWYRQDPGLGLRLIYFSYDVKMKEKGDIPEGYSVSREKKERFSLILESASTNQTSMYLCASSPPFQGFYNEQFFGPGTRLTVL.

The V call is TRBV10-1, the J call TRBJ2-3; 9 nucleotides align to TRBD2. The junction had 11 bases not matched to a gene; V was cut back by 0 bases and J by 4 bases. Per germline, CDR1 WNHNN and CDR2 SYGVQD (reference sequence). The CDR3 has 18 residues. CDR3 region: CASSESMGLAGTPDTQYF. DNA for the CDR3: TGCGCCAGCAGTGAGTCGATGGGTCTAGCGGGGACTCCAGATACGCAGTATTTT.

A single count supports this clone. This rearrangement joins TRBV5-1 to TRBJ2-2; D tentatively reads TRBD1 or TRBD2 (5 bases each). The CDR3 length is 14 residues. Trimming pared 4 bases from V and 7 bases from J, leaving 14 bases between. Germline V gene sequence: CDR1 SGHRS, CDR2 YFSETQ. CDR3 sequence: CASSPVGVDGELFF. DNA of the CDR3: TGCGCCAGCAGCCCGGTGGGGGTGGACGGGGAGCTGTTTTTT.

The chain recombines TRBV28 with TRBJ2-1; 11 positions match TRBD2. The CDR3 consists of 17 residues. In germline, CDR1 is MDHEN, CDR2 SYDVKM. The V and J ends lost 4 bases and 1 base, in that order; junction bases with no gene match: 6. DNA of the CDR3: TGTGCCAGCAGTTCTCTCAGACTAGCGGGGTCCTACAATGAGCAGTTCTTC. This translates into CASSSLRLAGSYNEQFF.

The chain has TRBV18 and TRBJ1-5; 7 nucleotides line up with TRBD1. CDR3 length: 14 amino acids. CDR1 and CDR2 from the germline V gene are KGHSH and LQKENI. V lost 2 bases, J lost 5 bases, and 3 bases stayed unmatched. CDR3: CASSPLQGDQPQHF. As DNA, the CDR3 is TGTGCCAGCTCACCATTGCAGGGGGATCAGCCCCAGCATTTT.

With respect to this clone: Other DNA sequences from this sample encode an identical CDR3 as well. The chain is built from TRBV6-5 and TRBJ2-7; a weak D match, TRBD1 (6 bases). V was shortened by 2 bases and J by 1 base, with 9 bases between the two germline ends. This CDR3 contains 14 residues. CDR1 MNHEY and CDR2 SVGAGI come from the germline V gene. The CDR3 loop is CASSYDRKSYEQYF. The CDR3 DNA follows: TGTGCCAGCAGTTACGACAGGAAATCCTACGAGCAGTACTTC.

This chain uses TRBV18 with TRBJ2-7; maybe TRBD1 (6 bases). This CDR3 is built from 14 residues. V lost 3 bases to trimming and J lost 0 bases, with 9 bases between them. CDR1 and CDR2 (germline): KGHSH, LQKENI. The CDR3 region is CASSPLDSSYEQYF. The CDR3, as DNA: TGTGCCAGCTCACCCTTGGACAGCTCCTACGAGCAGTACTTC.

The V gene is TRBV11-3, the J gene TRBJ2-1; no reliable D call. Trimming took 5 bases from V and 3 from J, leaving 14 bases between them. CDR3 length equals 15 residues. In germline, CDR1 is SGHNT, CDR2 YENEEA. In DNA, the CDR3 is TGTGCCAGCAGCCCCCAATCTGGTAGCTACAATGAGCAGTTCTTC. Amino acids: CASSPQSGSYNEQFF.

The rearrangement uses TRBV19 and TRBJ1-4; perhaps TRBD1 as D (5 bases). Germline V lookup: CDR1 LNHDA, CDR2 SQIVND (reference sequence). The length of the CDR3 is 14 residues. V dropped 7 bases and J dropped 5 bases, with 14 bases sitting between them. The CDR3 sequence: CASTKRQHNEKLFF. In DNA, the CDR3 is TGTGCCAGTACCAAAAGACAGCACAATGAAAAACTGTTTTTT.

This chain uses TRBV2 with TRBJ1-5; D ambiguous. CDR1 SNHLY and CDR2 FYNNEI come from the germline V gene. The CDR3 covers 14 residues. Trimming pared 6 bases from V and 4 bases from J, leaving 13 bases between. The CDR3 sequence is CASSAPLGNQPQHF. In DNA, the CDR3 is TGTGCCAGCAGCGCCCCTCTGGGGAATCAGCCCCAGCATTTT.

This chain connects TRBV2 to TRBJ2-4; D gene uncertain. This CDR3 comprises 11 residues. Germline CDR1 reads SNHLY; CDR2 reads FYNNEI. V was cut by 5 bases and J by 7 bases, with 6 bases left in between. CDR3 bases: TGTGCCAGCAGTTACTCGAACATTCAGTACTTC. This encodes CASSYSNIQYF.

The rearrangement joins TRBV11-2 to TRBJ2-7; the D gene is possibly TRBD1 (6 bases). Looked up from germline, CDR1 is SGHAT and CDR2 is FQNNGV. Trimming took 6 bases from V and 4 from J, leaving 19 bases between them. This CDR3 contains 15 residues. The CDR3 reads CASSHTNRRGYEQYF. The CDR3 DNA sequence: TGTGCCAGCAGTCACACAAACCGCAGGGGATACGAGCAGTACTTC.

This clone was observed once. The chain recombines TRBV6-5 with TRBJ2-7, with a tentative D call TRBD2 (6 bases). The V end was cut by 2 bases, the J end by 1 base, with 12 bases between. Germline CDR1 reads MNHEY; CDR2 reads SVGAGI. The CDR3 sequence is 15 residues long. The CDR3 DNA reads as TGTGCCAGCAGTTACATCCCCGGGACTTCCTACGAGCAGTACTTC. Translation: CASSYIPGTSYEQYF.

This clone was observed a handful of times. The chain carries TRBV28 and TRBJ1-2; tentatively, D is TRBD1 (5 bases). There are 14 residues in the CDR3. Germline loops: CDR1 MDHEN, CDR2 SYDVKM. Trimming left V 3 bases short and J 2 bases short, with 10 bases between. The CDR3 DNA reads TGTGCCAGCAGTTTCTACGGGGGGAACTATGGCTACACCTTC. Protein sequence: CASSFYGGNYGYTF.

V and J are TRBV7-9 and TRBJ2-1; 11 bases fit TRBD2. Germline V CDR1 and CDR2: SEHNR, FQNEAQ (reference sequence). The V gene end was trimmed by 5 bases and the J gene end by 8 bases; junction bases not matched to a gene: 8. The CDR3 length is 15 residues. The CDR3 region has the DNA TGTGCCAGCAGCGAAACTAGCGGGAGTTGGGATGAGCAGTTCTTC. Translating it yields CASSETSGSWDEQFF.

The chain is built from TRBV18 and TRBJ2-2; weak D call: TRBD1 (5 bases). V was pared by 9 bases and J by 0 bases, with 17 bases between. This CDR3 region has 16 residues. Germline CDR1 reads KGHSH; CDR2 reads LQKENI. The CDR3 spells CASAWGASSNTGELFF. The CDR3 bases are TGTGCCAGTGCCTGGGGCGCATCATCGAACACCGGGGAGCTGTTTTTT.

V is TRBV6-1 and J is TRBJ2-7, with 8 bases that match TRBD1. Germline CDR1 is MNHNS and CDR2 is SASEGT. V dropped 6 bases and J dropped 12; count of bases not matched to a gene: 7. The CDR3 has 11 residues. This chain's CDR3 is CASSQGQVPYF. CDR3 nucleotide sequence: TGTGCCAGCAGCCAGGGACAGGTCCCGTACTTC.

V usage is TRBV7-2 and J usage is TRBJ2-2, with D uncertain. CDR3 length: 15 amino acids. Trimming cost V 4 bases and J 0 bases, with 9 bases left between them. CDR1 SGHTA and CDR2 FQGNSA come from the germline V gene. The CDR3 here is CASSSGRANTGELFF. The CDR3 DNA reads as TGTGCCAGCAGCTCTGGGCGCGCGAACACCGGGGAGCTGTTTTTT.

The chain has TRBV29-1 and TRBJ2-7, with TRBD2 matching over 13 bases. This CDR3 is 18 amino acids long. Germline CDR1 reads SQVTM; CDR2 reads ANQGSEA. The V and J ends lost 6 bases and 3 bases, in that order; junction bases with no gene match: 17. CDR3 sequence (DNA): TGCAGCGTCCAAACCGGGACTAGCGGGACCGCGTCGATCTACGAGCAGTACTTC. Translating it yields CSVQTGTSGTASIYEQYF.

This clone was observed a few times. The chain is built from TRBV11-2 and TRBJ1-1; D is unclear. Trimming left V 1 base short and J 1 base short, with 10 bases between. The germline gives CDR1 SGHAT, CDR2 FQNNGV. This CDR3 has 15 residues. The CDR3 reads CASSLASQWNTEAFF. The CDR3 nucleotides are TGTGCCAGCAGCTTAGCCTCCCAGTGGAACACTGAAGCTTTCTTT. Full variable domain (outside the CDR3, taken from reference TRBV11-2 and TRBJ1-1): EAGVAQSPRYKIIEKRQSVAFWCNPISGHATLYWYQQILGQGPKLLIQFQNNGVVDDSQLPKDRFSAERLKGVDSTLKIQPAKLEDSAVYLCASSLASQWNTEAFFGQGTRLTVV.